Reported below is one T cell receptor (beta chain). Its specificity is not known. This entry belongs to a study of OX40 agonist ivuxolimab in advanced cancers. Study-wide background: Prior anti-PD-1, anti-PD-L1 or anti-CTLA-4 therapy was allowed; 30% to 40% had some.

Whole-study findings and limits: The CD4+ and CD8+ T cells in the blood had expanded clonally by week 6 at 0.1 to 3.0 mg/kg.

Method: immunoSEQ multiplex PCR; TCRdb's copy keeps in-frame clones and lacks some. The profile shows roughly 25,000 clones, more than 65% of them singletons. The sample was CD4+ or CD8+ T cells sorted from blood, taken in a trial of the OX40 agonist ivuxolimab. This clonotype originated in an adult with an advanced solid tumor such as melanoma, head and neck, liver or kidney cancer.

CDR3 protein: CASSGFTGIANTGELFF. The CDR3 coding sequence is TGTGCCAGCAGCGGATTTACAGGGATTGCGAACACCGGGGAGCTGTTTTTT. The V and J genes are TRBV9 and TRBJ2-2; weak D call: TRBD1 (6 bases). Germline loops: CDR1 SGDLS, CDR2 YYNGEE. The CDR3 totals 17 residues. Between the trimmed V and J ends, which lost 3 bases and 0 bases, there was a span of 15 bases. Together with reference TRBV9 and TRBJ2-2, the CDR3 gives the full variable domain: DSGVTQTPKHLITATGQRVTLRCSPRSGDLSVYWYQQSLDQGLQFLIQYYNGEERAKGNILERFSAQQFPDLHSELNLSSLELGDSALYFCASSGFTGIANTGELFFGEGSRLTVL.